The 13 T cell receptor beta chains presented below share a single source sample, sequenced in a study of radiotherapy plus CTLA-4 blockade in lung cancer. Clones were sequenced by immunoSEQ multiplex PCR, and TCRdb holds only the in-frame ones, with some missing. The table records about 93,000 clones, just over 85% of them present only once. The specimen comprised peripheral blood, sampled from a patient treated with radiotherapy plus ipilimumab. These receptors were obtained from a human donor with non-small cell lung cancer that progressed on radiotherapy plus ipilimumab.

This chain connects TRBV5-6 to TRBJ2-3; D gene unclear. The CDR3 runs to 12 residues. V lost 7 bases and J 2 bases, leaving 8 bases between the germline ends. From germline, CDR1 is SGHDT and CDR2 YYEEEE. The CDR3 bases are TGTGCCAGCTGTGCGGACACAGATACGCAGTATTTT. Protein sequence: CASCADTDTQYF. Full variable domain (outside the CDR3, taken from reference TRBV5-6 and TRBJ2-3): DAGVTQSPTHLIKTRGQQVTLRCSPKSGHDTVSWYQQALGQGPQFIFQYYEEEERQRGNFPDRFSGHQFPNYSSELNVNALLLGDSALYLCASCADTDTQYFGPGTRLTVL.

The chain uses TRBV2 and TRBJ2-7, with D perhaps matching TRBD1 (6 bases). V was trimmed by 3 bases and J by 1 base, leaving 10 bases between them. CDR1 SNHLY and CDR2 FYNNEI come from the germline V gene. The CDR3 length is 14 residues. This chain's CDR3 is CASSEETGSYEQYF. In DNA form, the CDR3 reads TGTGCCAGCAGTGAGGAGACAGGTTCCTACGAGCAGTACTTC.

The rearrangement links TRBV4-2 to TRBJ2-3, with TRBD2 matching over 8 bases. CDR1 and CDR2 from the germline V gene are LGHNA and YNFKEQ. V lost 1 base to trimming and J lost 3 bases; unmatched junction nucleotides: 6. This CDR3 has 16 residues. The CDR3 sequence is CASSQVPGLVTDTQYF. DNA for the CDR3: TGTGCCAGCAGCCAAGTCCCGGGACTAGTAACAGATACGCAGTATTTT.

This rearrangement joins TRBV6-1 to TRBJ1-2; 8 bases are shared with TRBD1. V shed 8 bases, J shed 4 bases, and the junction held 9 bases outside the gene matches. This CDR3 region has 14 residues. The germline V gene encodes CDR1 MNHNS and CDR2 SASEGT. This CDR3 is CASAGQGSAYGYTF. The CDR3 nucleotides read TGTGCCAGCGCCGGACAGGGTTCGGCCTATGGCTACACCTTC.

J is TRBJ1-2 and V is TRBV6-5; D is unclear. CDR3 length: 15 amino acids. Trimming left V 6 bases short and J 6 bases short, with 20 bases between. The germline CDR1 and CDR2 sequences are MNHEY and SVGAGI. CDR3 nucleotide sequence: TGTGCCAGCAGCTATTACTCCACGGGGTCGAATGGCTACACCTTC. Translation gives CASSYYSTGSNGYTF.

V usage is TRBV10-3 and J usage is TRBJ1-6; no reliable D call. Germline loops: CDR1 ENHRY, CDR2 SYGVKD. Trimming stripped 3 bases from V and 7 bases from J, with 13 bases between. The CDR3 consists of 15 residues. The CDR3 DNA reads TGTGCCATCAGTGAAAGGGAAGTCGGCAATTCACCCCTCCACTTT. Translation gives CAISEREVGNSPLHF.

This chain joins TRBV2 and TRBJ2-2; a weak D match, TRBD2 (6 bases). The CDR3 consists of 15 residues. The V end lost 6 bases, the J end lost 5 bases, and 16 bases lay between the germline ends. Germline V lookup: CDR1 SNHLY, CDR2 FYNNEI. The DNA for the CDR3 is TGTGCCAGCAGACAAACTAGCCGTAGGACCGGGGAGCTGTTTTTT. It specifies CASRQTSRRTGELFF.

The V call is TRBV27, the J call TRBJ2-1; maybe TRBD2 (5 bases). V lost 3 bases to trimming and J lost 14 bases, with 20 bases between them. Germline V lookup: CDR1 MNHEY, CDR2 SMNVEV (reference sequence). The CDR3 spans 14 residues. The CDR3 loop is CASSFTGTPSGEFF. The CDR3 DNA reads TGTGCCAGCAGTTTTACGGGAACACCCTCCGGGGAGTTCTTC.

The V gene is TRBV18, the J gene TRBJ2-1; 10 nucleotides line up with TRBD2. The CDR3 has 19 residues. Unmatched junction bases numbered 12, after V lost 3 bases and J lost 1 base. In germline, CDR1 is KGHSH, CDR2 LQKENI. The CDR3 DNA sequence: TGTGCCAGCTCACCTTGGGGGAGCGGGAGGGCCGGTTCCTACAATGAGCAGTTCTTC. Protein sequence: CASSPWGSGRAGSYNEQFF.

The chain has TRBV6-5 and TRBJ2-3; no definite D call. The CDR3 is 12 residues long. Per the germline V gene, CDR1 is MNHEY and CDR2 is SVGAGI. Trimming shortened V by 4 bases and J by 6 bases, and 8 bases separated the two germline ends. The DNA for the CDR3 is TGTGCCAGCAGTTCCGGCCGGGATACGCAGTATTTT. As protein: CASSSGRDTQYF.

The DNA of the CDR3 is TGCGCCAGCAGCCTCGGACAGGGGGACCCTAAGCAGTACTTC. It encodes CASSLGQGDPKQYF. This chain links TRBV5-1 with TRBJ2-5; 10 nucleotides match TRBD1. J gave up 11 bases and V 4 bases, and 11 bases lay outside the gene matches. The length of the CDR3 is 14 residues. CDR1 SGHRS and CDR2 YFSETQ come from the germline V gene.

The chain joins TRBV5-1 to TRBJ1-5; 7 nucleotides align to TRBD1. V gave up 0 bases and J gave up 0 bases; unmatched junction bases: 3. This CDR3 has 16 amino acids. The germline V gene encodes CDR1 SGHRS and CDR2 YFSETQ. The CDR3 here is CASSLEAGGSNQPQHF. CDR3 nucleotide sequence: TGCGCCAGCAGCTTGGAGGCAGGGGGTAGCAATCAGCCCCAGCATTTT.

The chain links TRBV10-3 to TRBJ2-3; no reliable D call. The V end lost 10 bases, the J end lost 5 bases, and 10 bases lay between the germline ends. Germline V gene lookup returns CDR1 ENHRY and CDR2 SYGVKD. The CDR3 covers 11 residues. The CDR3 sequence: CATSLGDTQYF. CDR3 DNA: TGTGCCACCTCCCTAGGAGATACGCAGTATTTT.